This TCR beta chain was retrieved from a study of CD8 T cells in ankylosing spondylitis. This clonotype has ten or more counts. The CDR3 totals 15 residues. From germline, CDR1 is LNHNV and CDR2 YYDKDF (reference sequence). V was pared by 5 bases and J by 0 bases, with 13 bases between. TCRdb re-analysed the 5' RACE reads in MiXCR, keeping a single row per CDR3 protein. The sample records a few hundred thousand distinct CDR3 sequences, around 25% being singletons. This chain uses TRBV15 with TRBJ1-1, with D maybe TRBD1 (6 bases). This TCR derives from a male donor with ankylosing spondylitis or in good health (not recorded which). The sequenced sample consisted of blood, either unsorted or a sorted T cell fraction (not recorded which). The chain's CDR3 is CATSPRQVMNTEAFF. CDR3 bases: TGTGCCACCAGCCCTCGACAGGTTATGAACACTGAAGCTTTCTTT.